This TCR beta chain stems from a study of blood T cell repertoires in COVID-19. Looking at the study overall: Samples representing acute and convalescent COVID-19 were sourced from the United States, Italy and Spain. The analysed material was cDNA or gDNA that came from T cells, B-cell-depleted T cells, or PBMCs.

Method: immunoSEQ multiplex PCR; TCRdb's copy keeps in-frame clones and lacks some. Of roughly 380,000 clones in the sample, more than 75% were seen once. Cohort 3 recovery required two negative PCRs, clearance, or symptom resolution. The receptor's source is a man aged 25 to 45 who had recovered from COVID-19. Sequencing used PBMCs or T cells enriched from blood (not recorded which).

The CDR3 sequence: CASSLGAGNNYEQYF. Written as DNA, the CDR3 is TGTGCCAGCAGCTTGGGAGCCGGGAACAACTACGAGCAGTACTTC. The J gene is TRBJ2-7, the V gene TRBV7-8; maybe TRBD2 (5 bases). There are 15 residues in the CDR3. V gave up 3 bases and J gave up 3 bases, with 15 bases separating them. Germline V gives CDR1 SGHVS, CDR2 FQNEAQ.